This TCR beta chain was sequenced during a study of blood T cell repertoires in COVID-19. Study-wide background: The samples span acute and convalescent COVID-19 from the United States, Italy and Spain. Nucleic acid was either cDNA or gDNA, and it came from T cells, B-cell-depleted T cells, or PBMCs.

Per the authors' pipeline: The authors estimated nucleated cell counts from reference gene primer amplification. Sequenced by immunoSEQ multiplex PCR; TCRdb stores in-frame clones only, minus some. Clonal size and the V and J genes are those of that table, whereas D and trimming came from the DNA. This sample yields around 25,000 clones, of which around 86% are seen a single time; around 7% belongs to the top ten. Germline V gene lookup returns CDR1 WNHNN and CDR2 SYGVQD (reference sequence). The CDR3 spans 15 residues. V gave up 5 bases and J gave up 2 bases, with 14 bases separating them. Sequenced: peripheral blood. This TCR came from a man aged 65-85 years with acute or convalescent COVID-19. The chain links TRBV10-1 to TRBJ2-3; D unclear. The CDR3 loop is CASSRTITNTDTQYF. The CDR3 DNA is TGCGCCAGCAGTCGCACTATCACGAACACAGATACGCAGTATTTT.